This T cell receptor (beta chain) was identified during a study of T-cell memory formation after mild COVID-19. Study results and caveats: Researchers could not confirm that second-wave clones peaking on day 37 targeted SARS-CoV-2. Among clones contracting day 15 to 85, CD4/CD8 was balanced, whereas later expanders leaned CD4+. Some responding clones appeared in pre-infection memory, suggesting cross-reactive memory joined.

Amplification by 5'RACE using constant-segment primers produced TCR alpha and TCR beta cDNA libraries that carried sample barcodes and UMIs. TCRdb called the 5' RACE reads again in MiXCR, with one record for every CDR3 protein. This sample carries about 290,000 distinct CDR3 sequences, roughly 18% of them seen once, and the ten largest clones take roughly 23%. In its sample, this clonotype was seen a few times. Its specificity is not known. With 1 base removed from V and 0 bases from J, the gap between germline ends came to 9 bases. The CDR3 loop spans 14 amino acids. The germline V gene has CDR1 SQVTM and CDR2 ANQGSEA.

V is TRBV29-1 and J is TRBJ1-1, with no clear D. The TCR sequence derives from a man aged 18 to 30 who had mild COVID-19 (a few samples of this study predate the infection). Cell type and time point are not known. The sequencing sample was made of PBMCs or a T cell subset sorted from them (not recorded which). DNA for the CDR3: TGCAGCGTTGAAGGGAGCGCCATGAACACTGAAGCTTTCTTT. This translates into CSVEGSAMNTEAFF.